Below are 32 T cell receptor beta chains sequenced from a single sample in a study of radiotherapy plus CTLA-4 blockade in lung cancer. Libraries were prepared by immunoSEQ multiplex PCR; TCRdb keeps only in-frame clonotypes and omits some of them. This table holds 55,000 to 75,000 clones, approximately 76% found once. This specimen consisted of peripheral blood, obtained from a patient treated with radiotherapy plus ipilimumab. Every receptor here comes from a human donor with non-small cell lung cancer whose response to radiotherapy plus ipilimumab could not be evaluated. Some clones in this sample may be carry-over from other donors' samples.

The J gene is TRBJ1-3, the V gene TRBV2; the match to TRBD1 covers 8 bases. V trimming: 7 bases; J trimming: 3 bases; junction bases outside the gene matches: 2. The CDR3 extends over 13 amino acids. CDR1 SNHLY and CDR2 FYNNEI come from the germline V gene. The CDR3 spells CASTGGVGNTIYF. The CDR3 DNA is TGTGCCAGCACAGGGGGCGTTGGAAACACCATATATTTT.

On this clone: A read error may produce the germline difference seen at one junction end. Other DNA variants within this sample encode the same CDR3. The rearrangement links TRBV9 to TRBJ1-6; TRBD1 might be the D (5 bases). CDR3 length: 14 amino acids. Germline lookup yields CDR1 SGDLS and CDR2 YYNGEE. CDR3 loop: CASSVVQDNSPLHF. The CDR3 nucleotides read TGTGCCAGCAGCGTAGTACAGGATAATTCCCCCCTCCACTTT.

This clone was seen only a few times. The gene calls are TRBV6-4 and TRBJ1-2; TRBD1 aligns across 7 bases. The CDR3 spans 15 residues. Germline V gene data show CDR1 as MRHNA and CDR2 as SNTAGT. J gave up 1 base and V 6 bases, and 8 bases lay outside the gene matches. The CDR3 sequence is CASSETGLLNYGYTF. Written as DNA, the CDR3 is TGTGCCAGCAGCGAGACAGGGCTTCTTAACTATGGCTACACCTTC.

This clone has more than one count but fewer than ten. The CDR3 region has the DNA TGTGCCAGCAGCCCAATGGTTTCGGGGGAGCAGTTCTTC. It translates to CASSPMVSGEQFF. V gene TRBV7-2 combines with J gene TRBJ2-1; TRBD2 might be the D (5 bases). The CDR3 is 13 residues long. Trimming removed 5 bases from V and 10 bases from J, with 15 bases in between. Germline CDR1 SGHTA, CDR2 FQGNSA. Using reference TRBV7-2 and TRBJ2-1 for the parts outside the CDR3, the full variable domain is GAGVSQSPSNKVTEKGKDVELRCDPISGHTALYWYRQSLGQGLEFLIYFQGNSAPDKSGLPSDRFSAERTGGSVSTLTIQRTQQEDSAVYLCASSPMVSGEQFFGPGTRLTVL.

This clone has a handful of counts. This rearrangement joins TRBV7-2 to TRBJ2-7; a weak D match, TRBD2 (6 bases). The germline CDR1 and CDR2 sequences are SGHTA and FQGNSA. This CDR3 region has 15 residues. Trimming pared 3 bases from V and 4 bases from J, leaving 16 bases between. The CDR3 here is CASSLEPLGGYEQYF. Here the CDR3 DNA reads TGTGCCAGCAGCTTGGAGCCCCTGGGGGGATACGAGCAGTACTTC.

Here the CDR3 reads CASSLFRGKAEAFF. DNA of the CDR3: TGTGCCAGCAGCTTGTTCAGGGGGAAGGCTGAAGCTTTCTTT. The J gene is TRBJ1-1, the V gene TRBV5-5; 7 nucleotides match TRBD1. The V gene end was trimmed by 1 base and the J gene end by 6 bases; junction bases not matched to a gene: 6. The CDR3 is 14 amino acids. Germline V gives CDR1 SGHKS, CDR2 YYEKEE (reference sequence).

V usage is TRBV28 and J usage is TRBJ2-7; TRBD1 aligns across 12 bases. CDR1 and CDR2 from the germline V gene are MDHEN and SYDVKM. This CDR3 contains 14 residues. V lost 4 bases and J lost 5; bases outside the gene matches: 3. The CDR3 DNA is TGTGCCAGCAGTTCGGGACAGGGGGCCCACGAGCAGTACTTC. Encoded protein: CASSSGQGAHEQYF.

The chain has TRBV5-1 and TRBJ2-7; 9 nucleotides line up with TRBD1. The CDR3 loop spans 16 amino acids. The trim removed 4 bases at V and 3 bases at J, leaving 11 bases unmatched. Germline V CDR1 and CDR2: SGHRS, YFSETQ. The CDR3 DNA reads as TGCGCCAGCAGCGAAAGAAATCGACAGGGGGTCTACGAGCAGTACTTC. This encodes CASSERNRQGVYEQYF.

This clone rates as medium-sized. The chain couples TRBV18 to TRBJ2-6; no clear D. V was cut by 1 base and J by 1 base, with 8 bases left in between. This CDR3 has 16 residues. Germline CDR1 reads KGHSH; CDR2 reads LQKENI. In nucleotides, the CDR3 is TGTGCCAGCTCACCACGAGGAGCGTCTGGGGCCAACGTCCTGACTTTC. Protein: CASSPRGASGANVLTF.

CDR3 coding DNA: TGCAGCGTGGAGGATCACACTGAAGCTTTCTTT. Amino acids: CSVEDHTEAFF. The gene calls are TRBV29-1 and TRBJ1-1; D is unresolved. CDR3 size: 11 residues. Per the germline V gene, CDR1 is SQVTM and CDR2 is ANQGSEA. Trimming stripped 6 bases from V and 3 bases from J, with 8 bases between.

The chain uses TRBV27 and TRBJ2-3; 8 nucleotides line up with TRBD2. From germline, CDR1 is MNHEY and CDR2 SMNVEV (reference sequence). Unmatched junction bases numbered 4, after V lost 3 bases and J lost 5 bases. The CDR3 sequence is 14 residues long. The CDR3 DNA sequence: TGTGCCAGCAGTTTTAGCGGGGTTGGAGATACGCAGTATTTT. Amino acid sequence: CASSFSGVGDTQYF.

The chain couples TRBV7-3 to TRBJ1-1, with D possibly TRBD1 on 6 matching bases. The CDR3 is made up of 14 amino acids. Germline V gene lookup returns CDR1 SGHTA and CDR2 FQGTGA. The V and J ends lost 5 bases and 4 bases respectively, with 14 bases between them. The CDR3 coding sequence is TGTGCCAGCAGCACCCAGGGGAGTAGCACTGAAGCTTTCTTT. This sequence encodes CASSTQGSSTEAFF.

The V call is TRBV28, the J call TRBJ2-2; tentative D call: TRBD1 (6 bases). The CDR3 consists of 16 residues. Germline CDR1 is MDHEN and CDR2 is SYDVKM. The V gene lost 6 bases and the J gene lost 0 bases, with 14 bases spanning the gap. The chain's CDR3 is CASRLPGTPNTGELFF. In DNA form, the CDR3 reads TGTGCCAGCAGATTACCCGGGACACCGAACACCGGGGAGCTGTTTTTT.

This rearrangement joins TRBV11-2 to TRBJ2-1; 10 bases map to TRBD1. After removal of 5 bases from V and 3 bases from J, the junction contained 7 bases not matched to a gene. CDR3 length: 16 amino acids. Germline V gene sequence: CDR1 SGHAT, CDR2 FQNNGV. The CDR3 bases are TGTGCCAGCAGCCTCAGCGACAGGGGGCTCTACAATGAGCAGTTCTTC. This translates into CASSLSDRGLYNEQFF.

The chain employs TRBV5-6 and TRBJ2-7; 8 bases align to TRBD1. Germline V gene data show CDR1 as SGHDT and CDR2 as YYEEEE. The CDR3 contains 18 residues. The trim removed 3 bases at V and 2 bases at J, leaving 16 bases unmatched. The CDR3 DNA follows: TGTGCCAGCAGCTCCCCGGGACAGGTGTACCCTGGGGCCTACGAGCAGTACTTC. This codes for CASSSPGQVYPGAYEQYF.

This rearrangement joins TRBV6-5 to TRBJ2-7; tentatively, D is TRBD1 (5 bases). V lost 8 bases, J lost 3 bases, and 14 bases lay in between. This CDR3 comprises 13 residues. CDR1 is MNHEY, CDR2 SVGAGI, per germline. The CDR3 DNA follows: TGTGCCAGCGGCCCCCCAGGGTACTACGAGCAGTACTTC. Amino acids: CASGPPGYYEQYF.

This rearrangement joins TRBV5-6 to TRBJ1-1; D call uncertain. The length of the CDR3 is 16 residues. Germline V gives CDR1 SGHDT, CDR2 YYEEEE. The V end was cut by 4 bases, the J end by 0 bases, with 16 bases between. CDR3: CASSPSGLRMNTEAFF. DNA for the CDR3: TGTGCCAGCAGCCCTTCGGGTCTCAGAATGAACACTGAAGCTTTCTTT.

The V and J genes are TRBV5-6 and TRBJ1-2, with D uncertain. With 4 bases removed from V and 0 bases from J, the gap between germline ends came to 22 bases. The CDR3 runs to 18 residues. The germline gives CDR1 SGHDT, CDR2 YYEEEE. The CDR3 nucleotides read TGTGCCAGCAGCCGAGGGCTTTCTGTAAGTTATACTAACTATGGCTACACCTTC. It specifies CASSRGLSVSYTNYGYTF.

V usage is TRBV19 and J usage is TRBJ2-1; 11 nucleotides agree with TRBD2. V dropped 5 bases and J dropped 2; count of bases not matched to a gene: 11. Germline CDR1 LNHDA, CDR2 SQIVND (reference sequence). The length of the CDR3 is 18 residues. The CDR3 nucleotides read TGTGCCAGTAGTTTCTGGCGCGTTAGCGGGGGGGCCTACAATGAGCAGTTCTTC. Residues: CASSFWRVSGGAYNEQFF.

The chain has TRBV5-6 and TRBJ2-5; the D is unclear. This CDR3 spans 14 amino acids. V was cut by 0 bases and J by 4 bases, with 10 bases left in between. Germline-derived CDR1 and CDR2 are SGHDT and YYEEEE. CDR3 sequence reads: CASSLGILRETQYF. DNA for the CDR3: TGTGCCAGCAGCTTGGGTATCCTCCGAGAGACCCAGTACTTC.

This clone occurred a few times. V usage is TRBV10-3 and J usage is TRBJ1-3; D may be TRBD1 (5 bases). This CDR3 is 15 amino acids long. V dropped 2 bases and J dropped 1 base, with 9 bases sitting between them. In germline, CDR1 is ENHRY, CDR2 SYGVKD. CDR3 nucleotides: TGTGCCATCAGTGAGGCGGGGCCTTCTGGAAACACCATATATTTT. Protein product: CAISEAGPSGNTIYF.

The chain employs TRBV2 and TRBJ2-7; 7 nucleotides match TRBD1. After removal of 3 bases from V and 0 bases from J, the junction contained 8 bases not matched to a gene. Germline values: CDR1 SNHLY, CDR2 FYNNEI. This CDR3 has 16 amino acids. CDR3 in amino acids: CASSDPTGFYSYEQYF. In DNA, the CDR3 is TGTGCCAGCAGTGACCCGACAGGGTTCTACTCCTACGAGCAGTACTTC.

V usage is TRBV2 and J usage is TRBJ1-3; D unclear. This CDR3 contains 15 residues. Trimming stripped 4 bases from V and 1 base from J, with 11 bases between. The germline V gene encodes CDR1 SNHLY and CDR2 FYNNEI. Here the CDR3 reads CASSVNRGSGNTIYF. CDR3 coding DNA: TGTGCCAGCAGTGTAAATCGGGGTTCTGGAAACACCATATATTTT.

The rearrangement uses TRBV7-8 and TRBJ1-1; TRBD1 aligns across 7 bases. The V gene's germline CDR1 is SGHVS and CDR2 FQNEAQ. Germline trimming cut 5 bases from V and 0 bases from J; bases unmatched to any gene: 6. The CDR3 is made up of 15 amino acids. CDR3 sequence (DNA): TGTGCCAGCAGCGGACAGGTTACCATGAACACTGAAGCTTTCTTT. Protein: CASSGQVTMNTEAFF. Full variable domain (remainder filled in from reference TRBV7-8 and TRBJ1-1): GAGVSQSPRYKVAKRGQDVALRCDPISGHVSLFWYQQALGQGPEFLTYFQNEAQLDKSGLPSDRFFAERPEGSVSTLKIQRTQQEDSAVYLCASSGQVTMNTEAFFGQGTRLTVV.

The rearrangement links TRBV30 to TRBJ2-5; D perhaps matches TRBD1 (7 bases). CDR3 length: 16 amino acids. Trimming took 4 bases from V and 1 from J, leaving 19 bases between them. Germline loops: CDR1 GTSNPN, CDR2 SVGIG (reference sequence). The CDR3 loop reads CAWTEGKGASQETQYF. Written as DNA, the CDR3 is TGTGCCTGGACGGAGGGAAAGGGGGCCTCCCAAGAGACCCAGTACTTC.

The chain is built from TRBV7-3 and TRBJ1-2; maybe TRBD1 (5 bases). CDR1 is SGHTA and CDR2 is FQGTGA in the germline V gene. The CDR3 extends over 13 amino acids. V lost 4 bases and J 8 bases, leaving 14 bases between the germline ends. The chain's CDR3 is CASSSGLRGGYTF. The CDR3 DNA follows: TGTGCCAGCAGCTCGGGACTCCGAGGGGGCTACACCTTC.

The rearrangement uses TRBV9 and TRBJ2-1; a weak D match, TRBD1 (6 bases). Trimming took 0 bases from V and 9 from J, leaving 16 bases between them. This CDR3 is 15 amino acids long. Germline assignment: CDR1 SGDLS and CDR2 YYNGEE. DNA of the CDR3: TGTGCCAGCAGCGTAGCTGTCAGGGGTGATGGTGAGCAGTTCTTC. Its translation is CASSVAVRGDGEQFF.

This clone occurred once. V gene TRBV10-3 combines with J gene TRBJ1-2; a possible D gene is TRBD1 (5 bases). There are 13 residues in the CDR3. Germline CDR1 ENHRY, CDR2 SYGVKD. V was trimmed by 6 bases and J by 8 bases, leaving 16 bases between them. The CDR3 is CAISPTGEGGYTF. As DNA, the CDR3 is TGTGCCATCAGCCCGACGGGGGAAGGGGGCTACACCTTC.

CDR3 coding DNA: TGTGCCAGCAGCCACGGACAGACGAACACTGAAGCTTTCTTT. This sequence encodes CASSHGQTNTEAFF. The chain uses TRBV27 and TRBJ1-1; TRBD1 is a possible D gene (6 bases). The CDR3 extends over 14 amino acids. CDR1 and CDR2 from the germline V gene are MNHEY and SMNVEV (reference sequence). Between the trimmed V and J ends, which lost 6 bases and 1 base, there was a span of 12 bases.

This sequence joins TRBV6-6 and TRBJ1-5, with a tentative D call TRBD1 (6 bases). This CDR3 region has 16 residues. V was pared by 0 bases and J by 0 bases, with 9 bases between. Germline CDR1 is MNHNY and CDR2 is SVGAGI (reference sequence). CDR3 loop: CASSYSGAYSNQPQHF. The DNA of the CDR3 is TGTGCCAGCAGTTACTCGGGGGCTTATAGCAATCAGCCCCAGCATTTT.

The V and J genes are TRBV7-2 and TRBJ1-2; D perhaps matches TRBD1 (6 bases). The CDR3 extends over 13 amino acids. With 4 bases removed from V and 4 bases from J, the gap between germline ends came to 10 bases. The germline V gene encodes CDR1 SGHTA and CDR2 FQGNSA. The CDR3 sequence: CASSYGQTYGYTF. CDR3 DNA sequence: TGTGCCAGCAGCTACGGACAGACCTATGGCTACACCTTC.

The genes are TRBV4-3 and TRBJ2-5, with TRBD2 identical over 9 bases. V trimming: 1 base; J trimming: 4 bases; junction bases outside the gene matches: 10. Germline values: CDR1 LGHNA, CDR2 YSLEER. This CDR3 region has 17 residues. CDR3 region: CASSQGFGGGVGETQYF. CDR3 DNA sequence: TGCGCCAGCAGCCAAGGGTTCGGCGGGGGGGTGGGAGAGACCCAGTACTTC.